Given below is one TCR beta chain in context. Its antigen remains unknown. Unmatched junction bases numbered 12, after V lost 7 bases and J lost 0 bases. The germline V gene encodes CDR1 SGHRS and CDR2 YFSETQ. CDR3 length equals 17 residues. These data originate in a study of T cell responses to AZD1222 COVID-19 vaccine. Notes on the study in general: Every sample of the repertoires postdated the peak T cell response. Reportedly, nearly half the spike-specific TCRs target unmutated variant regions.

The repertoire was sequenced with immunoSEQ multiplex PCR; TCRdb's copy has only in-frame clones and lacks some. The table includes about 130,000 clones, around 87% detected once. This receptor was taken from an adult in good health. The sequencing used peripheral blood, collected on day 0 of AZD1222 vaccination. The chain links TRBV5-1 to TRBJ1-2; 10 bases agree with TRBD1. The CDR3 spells CASGAPGQGGTNYGYTF. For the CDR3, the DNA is TGCGCCAGCGGTGCTCCAGGACAGGGGGGTACTAACTATGGCTACACCTTC.